Listed here are 19 T cell receptor beta chains from one sample, sequenced in a study of blood T cells in healthy people across ages. Using a J-beta primer mix together with a sample-barcoded 5' primer, a second PCR was run for about 6 to 11 cycles. One entry per CDR3 protein results from TCRdb running MiXCR on the 5' RACE reads. This table has just over 1 million distinct CDR3 sequences, 40% to 55% appearing once. The sequenced sample was blood. The receptors here all came from a woman aged 60-75 years in good health.

This clonotype turned up a few times. V gene TRBV7-8 combines with J gene TRBJ2-7, with 7 nucleotides matching TRBD2. The CDR3 spans 14 residues. The V gene end was trimmed by 7 bases and the J gene end by 8 bases; junction bases not matched to a gene: 14. Germline CDR1 SGHVS, CDR2 FQNEAQ. In nucleotides, the CDR3 is TGTGCCAGCACCCCACTTAGGGGAGGGGAGCAGCAGTACTTC. This codes for CASTPLRGGEQQYF.

The chain has TRBV29-1 and TRBJ2-7; a weak D match, TRBD1 (5 bases). The CDR3 runs to 13 residues. CDR1 is SQVTM, CDR2 ANQGSEA, per germline. With 7 bases removed from V and 3 bases from J, the gap between germline ends came to 16 bases. The CDR3 DNA reads TGCAGCGCCGACTCCAGGGCTGGCTACGAGCAGTACTTC. Protein product: CSADSRAGYEQYF.

This clonotype was recorded at least ten times. The chain couples TRBV5-1 to TRBJ2-5; D unclear. Germline V gene sequence: CDR1 SGHRS, CDR2 YFSETQ. V lost 6 bases and J 2 bases, leaving 5 bases between the germline ends. CDR3 length equals 11 residues. The CDR3 sequence: CASKQQETQYF. CDR3 nucleotide sequence: TGCGCCAGCAAACAACAAGAGACCCAGTACTTC.

The chain links TRBV5-1 to TRBJ2-3; no definite D call. CDR3 length equals 14 residues. V lost 2 bases and J lost 2, with 9 bases in between. Germline V gene lookup returns CDR1 SGHRS and CDR2 YFSETQ. The chain's CDR3 is CASSFVSYTDTQYF. The CDR3 nucleotides read TGCGCCAGCAGCTTCGTCTCATACACAGATACGCAGTATTTT.

This rearrangement joins TRBV12-3 or TRBV12-4 to TRBJ2-7; D call uncertain. Trimming removed 5 bases at V and 5 bases at J, with 10 bases between. This CDR3 is built from 12 residues. CDR3 loop: CASSRRSDEQYF. CDR3 DNA sequence: TGTGCCAGCAGTCGCCGGTCGGACGAGCAGTACTTC.

This clonotype was seen more than once but under ten times. The J gene is TRBJ2-7, the V gene TRBV11-2, with 9 bases that match TRBD2. V was pared by 4 bases and J by 2 bases, with 6 bases of the junction left unmatched. This CDR3 has 15 amino acids. Germline V gene lookup returns CDR1 SGHAT and CDR2 FQNNGV. The CDR3 sequence is CASSSLAGVAYEQYF. As DNA, the CDR3 is TGTGCCAGCAGCTCCTTAGCGGGAGTGGCCTACGAGCAGTACTTC.

This clonotype has only one observation. The chain uses TRBV30 and TRBJ2-5, with D unclear. The CDR3 is 14 amino acids. Germline CDR1 and CDR2: GTSNPN and SVGIG (reference sequence). V shed 3 bases and J shed 2 bases, with 13 bases lying between them. The DNA of the CDR3 is TGTGCCTGGAGCGATGGGCCACGTCAAGAGACCCAGTACTTC. This encodes CAWSDGPRQETQYF.

The chain joins TRBV15 to TRBJ2-3, with D possibly being TRBD2 (6 bases). CDR1 is LNHNV and CDR2 is YYDKDF in the germline V gene (reference sequence). This CDR3 has 15 amino acids. V was cut by 3 bases and J by 4 bases, with 14 bases left in between. The CDR3 loop reads CATSRGGGEADTQYF. The DNA for the CDR3 is TGTGCCACCAGCAGGGGAGGAGGGGAGGCAGATACGCAGTATTTT.

This clonotype has a count of ten or more. V is TRBV7-9 and J is TRBJ2-1, with D uncertain. This CDR3 is 15 amino acids long. V shed 3 bases and J shed 6 bases, with 15 bases lying between them. Germline V lookup: CDR1 SEHNR, CDR2 FQNEAQ (reference sequence). CDR3 nucleotide sequence: TGTGCCAGCAGCTTTGAAGGGTTTTCCCCCAATGAGCAGTTCTTC. Protein product: CASSFEGFSPNEQFF.

V gene TRBV7-2 combines with J gene TRBJ2-7; possible D gene TRBD2, 7 bases. CDR1 is SGHTA, CDR2 FQGNSA, per germline. The CDR3 totals 16 residues. Between the trimmed V and J ends, which lost 6 bases and 3 bases, there was a span of 21 bases. The CDR3 protein is CASSFYIKRGGYEQYF. The CDR3, as DNA: TGTGCCAGCAGTTTCTATATCAAGAGGGGGGGCTACGAGCAGTACTTC.

The chain has TRBV20-1 and TRBJ2-5; 8 bases map to TRBD2. The germline V gene has CDR1 DFQATT and CDR2 SNEGSKA (reference sequence). The CDR3 is 15 residues long. Trimming cost V 5 bases and J 5 bases; bases outside gene matches: 13. The CDR3 bases are TGCAGTGCTTCGCCCCAAGCGGGAGTTCGGGAGACCCAGTACTTC. Translating gives CSASPQAGVRETQYF.

This chain uses TRBV20-1 with TRBJ2-5, with TRBD1 identical over 7 bases. This CDR3 is 13 amino acids long. The germline V gene has CDR1 DFQATT and CDR2 SNEGSKA (reference sequence). Trimming removed 4 bases from V and 5 bases from J; junction bases left unmatched: 7. CDR3 region: CSATWTGLETQYF. CDR3 nucleotides: TGCAGTGCTACCTGGACAGGCCTGGAGACCCAGTACTTC.

The V gene is TRBV5-1, the J gene TRBJ1-6; TRBD1 agrees at 7 bases. Per germline, CDR1 SGHRS and CDR2 YFSETQ. The CDR3 is 16 amino acids. Losses at the gene ends were 1 base for V and 7 bases for J; bases not matched to a gene: 8. The CDR3 region has the DNA TGCGCCAGCAGCTTGAGCGTAACAGGGGTCAATTCACCCCTCCACTTT. Protein product: CASSLSVTGVNSPLHF.

The chain has TRBV4-1 and TRBJ2-3, with D perhaps TRBD1 (6 bases). Germline loops: CDR1 MGHRA, CDR2 YSYEKL. V lost 1 base to trimming and J lost 4 bases, with 15 bases between them. The CDR3 runs 16 residues. CDR3 in amino acids: CASSQAGGRGSDTQYF. The CDR3 nucleotides are TGCGCCAGCAGCCAAGCTGGCGGAAGGGGGTCAGATACGCAGTATTTT.

This clonotype was picked up a small number of times. This chain connects TRBV10-3 to TRBJ2-5; a weak D match, TRBD1 (6 bases). Deletions cut 2 bases from V and 2 bases from J, with 9 bases between. The CDR3 covers 14 residues. Germline-derived CDR1 and CDR2 are ENHRY and SYGVKD. The CDR3 sequence is CAISEERGQETQYF. In DNA form, the CDR3 reads TGTGCCATCAGTGAGGAGAGGGGGCAAGAGACCCAGTACTTC.

This clonotype has more than one count but fewer than ten. This sequence joins TRBV29-1 and TRBJ2-5; D gene unclear. Germline values: CDR1 SQVTM, CDR2 ANQGSEA. The V and J ends lost 6 bases and 11 bases respectively, with 25 bases between them. The CDR3 runs 14 residues. In DNA form, the CDR3 reads TGCAGCGTCCTCCCCGGGTGGGAACCCGCCATGCAGTACTTC. Translating gives CSVLPGWEPAMQYF. The full variable domain, completed using reference TRBV29-1 and TRBJ2-5, is SAVISQKPSRDICQRGTSLTIQCQVDSQVTMMFWYRQQPGQSLTLIATANQGSEATYESGFVIDKFPISRPNLTFSTLTVSNMSPEDSSIYLCSVLPGWEPAMQYFGPGTRLLVL.

Written as DNA, the CDR3 is TGTGCCTGCTCCGGGGGGGTCCCAGATACGCAGTATTTT. It translates to CACSGGVPDTQYF. The chain carries TRBV27 and TRBJ2-3, with 8 bases aligning to TRBD2. With 11 bases clipped from V and 4 bases from J, the junction kept 8 bases outside the gene matches. CDR1 is MNHEY, CDR2 SMNVEV, per germline (reference sequence). The CDR3 sequence is 13 residues long.

The V and J genes are TRBV5-6 and TRBJ2-1; TRBD2 aligns across 8 bases. This CDR3 contains 15 residues. CDR1 and CDR2 (germline): SGHDT, YYEEEE. The trim removed 2 bases at V and 5 bases at J, leaving 6 bases unmatched. CDR3: CASSLAGVNNNEQFF. The CDR3 region has the DNA TGTGCCAGCAGCTTAGCGGGAGTAAATAACAATGAGCAGTTCTTC.

The V call is TRBV14, the J call TRBJ1-1, with D uncertain. The V gene lost 4 bases and the J gene lost 0 bases, with 9 bases spanning the gap. In germline, CDR1 is SGHDN, CDR2 FVKESK. CDR3 length equals 14 residues. CDR3 coding DNA: TGTGCCAGCAGCCCACCTGGGATGAACACTGAAGCTTTCTTT. It codes for CASSPPGMNTEAFF.